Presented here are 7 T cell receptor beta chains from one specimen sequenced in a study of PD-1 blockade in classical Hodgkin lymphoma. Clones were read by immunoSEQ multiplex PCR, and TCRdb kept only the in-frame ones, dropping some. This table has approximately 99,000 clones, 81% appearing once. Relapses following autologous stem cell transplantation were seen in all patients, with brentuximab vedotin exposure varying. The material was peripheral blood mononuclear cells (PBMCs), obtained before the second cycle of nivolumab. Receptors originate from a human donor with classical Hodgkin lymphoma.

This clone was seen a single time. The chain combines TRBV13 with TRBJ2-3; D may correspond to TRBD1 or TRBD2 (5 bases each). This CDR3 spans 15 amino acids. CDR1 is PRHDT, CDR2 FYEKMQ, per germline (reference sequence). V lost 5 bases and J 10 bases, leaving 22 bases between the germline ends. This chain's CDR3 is CASSPGTVRGSPQYF. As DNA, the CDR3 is TGTGCCAGCAGCCCCGGGACGGTAAGAGGAAGTCCGCAGTATTTT.

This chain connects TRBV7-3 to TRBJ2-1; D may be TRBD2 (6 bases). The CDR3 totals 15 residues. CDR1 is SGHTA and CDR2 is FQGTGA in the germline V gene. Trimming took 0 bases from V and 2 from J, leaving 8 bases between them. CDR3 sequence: CASSLTSGTYNEQFF. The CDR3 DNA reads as TGTGCCAGCAGCTTAACTAGCGGCACCTACAATGAGCAGTTCTTC. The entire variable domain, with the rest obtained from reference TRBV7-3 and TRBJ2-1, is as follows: GAGVSQTPSNKVTEKGKYVELRCDPISGHTALYWYRQSLGQGPEFLIYFQGTGAADDSGLPNDRFFAVRPEGSVSTLKIQRTERGDSAVYLCASSLTSGTYNEQFFGPGTRLTVL.

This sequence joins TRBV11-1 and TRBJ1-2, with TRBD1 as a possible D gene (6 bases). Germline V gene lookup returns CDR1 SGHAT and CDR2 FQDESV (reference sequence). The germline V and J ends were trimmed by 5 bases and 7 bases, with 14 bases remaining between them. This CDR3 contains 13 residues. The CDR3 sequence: CASSLIGGIGYTF. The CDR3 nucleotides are TGTGCCAGCAGCCTTATAGGGGGGATTGGCTACACCTTC.

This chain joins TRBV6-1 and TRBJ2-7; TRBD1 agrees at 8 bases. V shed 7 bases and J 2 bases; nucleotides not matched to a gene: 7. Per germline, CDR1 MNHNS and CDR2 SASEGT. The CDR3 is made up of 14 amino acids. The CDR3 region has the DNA TGTGCCAGCACCATGACAGGGGTTCCCTACGAGCAGTACTTC. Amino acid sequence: CASTMTGVPYEQYF.

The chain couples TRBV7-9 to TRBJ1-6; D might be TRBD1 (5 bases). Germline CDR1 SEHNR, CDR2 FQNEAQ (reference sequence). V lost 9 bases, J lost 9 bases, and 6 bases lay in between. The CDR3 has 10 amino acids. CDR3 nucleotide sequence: TGTGCCAGTGGGGGTTCACCCCTCCACTTT. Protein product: CASGGSPLHF.

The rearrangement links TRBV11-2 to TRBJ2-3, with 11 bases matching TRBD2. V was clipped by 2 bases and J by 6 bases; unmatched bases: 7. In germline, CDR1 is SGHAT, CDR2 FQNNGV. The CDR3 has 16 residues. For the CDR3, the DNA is TGTGCCAGCAGCTTAACTAGCGGGAGTAACTGGGATACGCAGTATTTT. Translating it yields CASSLTSGSNWDTQYF.

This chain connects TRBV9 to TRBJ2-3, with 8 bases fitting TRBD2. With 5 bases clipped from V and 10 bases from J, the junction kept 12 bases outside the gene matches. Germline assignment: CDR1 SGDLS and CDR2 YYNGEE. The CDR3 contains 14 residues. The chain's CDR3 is CASSSGTNRLAQYF. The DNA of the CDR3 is TGTGCCAGCAGTAGCGGGACCAACAGATTGGCGCAGTATTTT.